The 29 T cell receptor beta chains presented below share a single source sample, sequenced in a study of a mutant IDH1 vaccine in newly diagnosed glioma. Documented time point: baseline, week 1 (first vaccination visit). Treatment of the sample: pre-vaccination baseline after standard-of-care therapy. Some clones are missing from TCRdb's copy, which holds only in-frame ones; the method was immunoSEQ multiplex PCR. The sample has around 99,000 clones, 80% seen once. This sample comprised PBMCs, obtained from a glioma patient treated with radiotherapy, temozolomide or both. All receptors derive from a man between 35 and 55 years old with glioma.

The chain employs TRBV11-2 and TRBJ1-4; D perhaps matches TRBD1 (5 bases). This CDR3 has 16 amino acids. Germline V gene lookup returns CDR1 SGHAT and CDR2 FQNNGV. Trimming took 2 bases from V and 12 from J, leaving 22 bases between them. In DNA form, the CDR3 reads TGTGCCAGCAGCTTAAGAACAGGAGGGCCCCTAATCCAACTGTTTTTT. Its protein product is CASSLRTGGPLIQLFF.

V usage is TRBV19 and J usage is TRBJ2-3; D not certain. V was pared by 10 bases and J by 3 bases, with 14 bases between. Germline lookup yields CDR1 LNHDA and CDR2 SQIVND (reference sequence). The CDR3 consists of 13 residues. The CDR3 region is CATRIPLTDTQYF. In nucleotides, the CDR3 is TGTGCCACTAGGATACCTTTAACAGATACGCAGTATTTT.

The chain couples TRBV19 to TRBJ2-1; D is possibly TRBD2 (6 bases). V lost 3 bases and J 0 bases, leaving 12 bases between the germline ends. This CDR3 spans 16 amino acids. Germline V gene sequence: CDR1 LNHDA, CDR2 SQIVND (reference sequence). Here the CDR3 reads CASSIGDSFSYNEQFF. DNA of the CDR3: TGTGCCAGTAGTATCGGGGACTCCTTCTCCTACAATGAGCAGTTCTTC.

The rearrangement links TRBV7-2 to TRBJ2-3, with D unclear. CDR3 size: 13 residues. V was shortened by 1 base and J by 4 bases, with 6 bases between the two germline ends. Per the germline V gene, CDR1 is SGHTA and CDR2 is FQGNSA. CDR3 DNA: TGTGCCAGCAGCTTAGTATCGTCAGATACGCAGTATTTT. It encodes CASSLVSSDTQYF.

V usage is TRBV5-8 and J usage is TRBJ1-1; 7 bases match TRBD1. Germline values: CDR1 SGHTS, CDR2 YDEGEE. CDR3 size: 14 residues. V was clipped by 2 bases and J by 4 bases; unmatched bases: 5. CDR3 region: CASSFWQGGTEAFF. CDR3 nucleotides: TGTGCCAGCAGCTTTTGGCAGGGGGGCACTGAAGCTTTCTTT.

The CDR3 nucleotides read TGTGCCAGCAGTGAAGGGGGAGGGGTTCCTGAAAAACTGTTTTTT. Amino acid sequence: CASSEGGGVPEKLFF. This chain uses TRBV2 with TRBJ1-4; D might be TRBD1 (5 bases). V lost 1 base and J lost 7, with 13 bases in between. Germline V gene lookup returns CDR1 SNHLY and CDR2 FYNNEI. The CDR3 extends over 15 amino acids.

The V gene is TRBV7-3, the J gene TRBJ2-6, with a weak D call TRBD1 (5 bases). Per germline, CDR1 SGHTA and CDR2 FQGTGA. The CDR3 is made up of 18 amino acids. The ends were cut back, 4 bases at V and 4 bases at J, with 20 bases in the middle. In nucleotides, the CDR3 is TGTGCCAGCAGCTCACCACATAATAGGGGTTCGGGGGCCAACGTCCTGACTTTC. Protein sequence: CASSSPHNRGSGANVLTF.

The rearrangement joins TRBV7-3 to TRBJ2-3; 14 nucleotides line up with TRBD2. V dropped 5 bases and J dropped 4; count of bases not matched to a gene: 2. The V gene's germline CDR1 is SGHTA and CDR2 FQGTGA. CDR3 length: 15 residues. The CDR3 DNA reads as TGTGCCAGCAGCGCGACTAGCGGGAGGGCAGATACGCAGTATTTT. This gives the protein CASSATSGRADTQYF.

This clone occurred a few times. The J gene is TRBJ2-3, the V gene TRBV15; 7 bases agree with TRBD2. J gave up 2 bases and V 0 bases, and 11 bases lay outside the gene matches. The CDR3 runs 18 residues. Germline-derived CDR1 and CDR2 are LNHNV and YYDKDF (reference sequence). In nucleotides, the CDR3 is TGTGCCACCAGCAGAGATAGTGGAGGTGGACTAGTCACAGATACGCAGTATTTT. Translation gives CATSRDSGGGLVTDTQYF. The variable domain in full, completed from reference TRBV15 and TRBJ2-3, reads DAMVIQNPRYQVTQFGKPVTLSCSQTLNHNVMYWYQQKSSQAPKLLFHYYDKDFNNEADTPDNFQSRRPNTSFCFLDIRSPGLGDTAMYLCATSRDSGGGLVTDTQYFGPGTRLTVL.

The chain links TRBV7-2 to TRBJ2-7; 7 nucleotides align to TRBD1. V lost 5 bases and J lost 2; bases outside the gene matches: 6. The CDR3 loop spans 14 amino acids. CDR1 SGHTA and CDR2 FQGNSA come from the germline V gene. CDR3 bases: TGTGCCAGCAGCCCACTGACAGGGACCTACGAGCAGTACTTC. This gives the protein CASSPLTGTYEQYF.

The V and J genes are TRBV7-9 and TRBJ2-7; D is perhaps TRBD1 (5 bases). Per germline, CDR1 SEHNR and CDR2 FQNEAQ (reference sequence). The V end lost 2 bases, the J end lost 2 bases, and 10 bases lay between the germline ends. This CDR3 has 14 residues. The CDR3: CASSLSQQAYEQYF. The CDR3 DNA reads as TGTGCCAGCAGCTTAAGCCAACAGGCCTACGAGCAGTACTTC.

This clone showed up just once. CDR3 nucleotide sequence: TGTGCCAGCTCACGTTTTCCAGAGCGGCGTTCTGGCTACACCTTC. Protein sequence: CASSRFPERRSGYTF. This chain links TRBV18 with TRBJ1-2; D not resolved. The CDR3 totals 15 residues. Trimming took 4 bases from V and 7 from J, leaving 19 bases between them. Germline CDR1 KGHSH, CDR2 LQKENI.

This clone was recorded only once. This chain links TRBV19 with TRBJ2-7; a possible D gene is TRBD1 (6 bases). Germline lookup yields CDR1 LNHDA and CDR2 SQIVND (reference sequence). Trimming shortened V by 5 bases and J by 1 base, and 9 bases separated the two germline ends. The CDR3 runs 13 residues. The CDR3 spells CASSRRGSYEQYF. The CDR3 coding sequence is TGTGCCAGTAGTCGCAGGGGTTCCTACGAGCAGTACTTC. Based on the CDR3 plus reference TRBV19 and TRBJ2-7, the full variable domain is DGGITQSPKYLFRKEGQNVTLSCEQNLNHDAMYWYRQDPGQGLRLIYYSQIVNDFQKGDIAEGYSVSREKKESFPLTVTSAQKNPTAFYLCASSRRGSYEQYFGPGTRLTVT.

This chain connects TRBV27 to TRBJ1-1, with a tentative D call TRBD1 (5 bases). The CDR3 consists of 15 residues. V lost 8 bases to trimming and J lost 1 base, with 17 bases between them. Germline V lookup: CDR1 MNHEY, CDR2 SMNVEV (reference sequence). This chain's CDR3 is CASGDPLAGNTEAFF. Here the CDR3 DNA reads TGTGCCAGCGGGGACCCCCTCGCAGGGAACACTGAAGCTTTCTTT.

This clone was seen a single time. This sequence joins TRBV6-6 and TRBJ2-1, with 14 bases lining up with TRBD2. This CDR3 contains 15 residues. The germline V gene encodes CDR1 MNHNY and CDR2 SVGAGI (reference sequence). With V trimmed by 6 bases and J by 10 bases, 8 bases remained unmatched. The CDR3 nucleotides read TGTGCCAGCAGCCCCCGACTAGCGGGAGGGGGCGAGCAGTTCTTC. Its protein product is CASSPRLAGGGEQFF.

This chain uses TRBV19 with TRBJ2-1; 7 nucleotides line up with TRBD1. The CDR3 totals 17 residues. CDR1 and CDR2 (germline): LNHDA, SQIVND (reference sequence). J was trimmed by 4 bases and V by 5 bases; bases with no gene match: 14. The CDR3 DNA reads as TGTGCCAGTAGTCCCCGGCCCGGGACAGCATTGTACAATGAGCAGTTCTTC. This gives the protein CASSPRPGTALYNEQFF.

This clone has a handful of counts. The chain recombines TRBV19 with TRBJ2-2; 10 positions match TRBD2. The CDR3 has 16 amino acids. Germline loops: CDR1 LNHDA, CDR2 SQIVND (reference sequence). With V trimmed by 2 bases and J by 1 base, 1 base remained unmatched. The CDR3 loop is CASSISSGGNTGELFF. The CDR3 DNA reads TGTGCCAGTAGTATATCTAGCGGGGGGAACACCGGGGAGCTGTTTTTT. The variable domain in full, completed from reference TRBV19 and TRBJ2-2, reads DGGITQSPKYLFRKEGQNVTLSCEQNLNHDAMYWYRQDPGQGLRLIYYSQIVNDFQKGDIAEGYSVSREKKESFPLTVTSAQKNPTAFYLCASSISSGGNTGELFFGEGSRLTVL.

CDR3 amino acids: CASSFSRFNEQFF. As DNA, the CDR3 is TGTGCCAGCAGTTTCTCTAGATTTAATGAGCAGTTCTTC. The rearrangement links TRBV27 to TRBJ2-1, with D uncertain. The CDR3 contains 13 residues. Germline CDR1 is MNHEY and CDR2 is SMNVEV (reference sequence). V lost 3 bases and J 7 bases, leaving 10 bases between the germline ends.

This sequence joins TRBV4-2 and TRBJ2-3, with 14 bases aligning to TRBD2. Per the germline V gene, CDR1 is LGHNA and CDR2 is YNFKEQ. The CDR3 sequence is 16 residues long. V shed 4 bases and J 6 bases; nucleotides not matched to a gene: 6. CDR3 DNA sequence: TGTGCCAGCAGCCTTGGGACTAGCGGGAGTTCCGATACGCAGTATTTT. Translated, it gives CASSLGTSGSSDTQYF.

The rearrangement joins TRBV27 to TRBJ2-5, with 7 bases fitting TRBD2. Germline CDR1 and CDR2: MNHEY and SMNVEV (reference sequence). The CDR3 totals 16 residues. V lost 4 bases, J lost 1 base, and 9 bases stayed unmatched. The CDR3 DNA reads TGTGCCAGCAGTTCATTCGGCAGCGGGGCCCAAGAGACCCAGTACTTC. It translates to CASSSFGSGAQETQYF.

The chain joins TRBV5-6 to TRBJ2-1, with 9 bases aligning to TRBD1. CDR3 size: 16 residues. Germline assignment: CDR1 SGHDT and CDR2 YYEEEE. Trimming took 3 bases from V and 5 from J; bases not matched to a gene: 9. CDR3 DNA sequence: TGTGCCAGCAGCTCCTTCCGGGACAGGGCCCACAATGAGCAGTTCTTC. Amino acids: CASSSFRDRAHNEQFF.

The chain recombines TRBV5-1 with TRBJ2-1, with unresolved D. This CDR3 region has 15 residues. V dropped 1 base and J dropped 7 bases, with 15 bases sitting between them. From germline, CDR1 is SGHRS and CDR2 YFSETQ. CDR3 protein: CASSLPGLLGNEQFF. The CDR3 DNA reads TGCGCCAGCAGCTTGCCGGGCTTATTGGGAAATGAGCAGTTCTTC.

The chain has TRBV6-5 and TRBJ2-7; TRBD1 agrees at 7 bases. The CDR3 covers 15 residues. CDR1 is MNHEY and CDR2 is SVGAGI in the germline V gene. V was clipped by 6 bases and J by 0 bases; unmatched bases: 8. This CDR3 reads CASRGDRAFSYEQYF. CDR3 bases: TGTGCCAGCAGGGGGGACAGAGCCTTCTCCTACGAGCAGTACTTC.

CDR3 region: CSAKYTKLEQFF. The CDR3, as DNA: TGCAGCGCCAAATACACCAAGCTCGAGCAGTTCTTC. V gene TRBV29-1 combines with J gene TRBJ2-1; the D is unclear. The CDR3 contains 12 residues. Germline CDR1 is SQVTM and CDR2 is ANQGSEA. Trimming removed 7 bases from V and 10 bases from J, with 17 bases in between.

The V gene is TRBV5-4, the J gene TRBJ1-3, with D possibly TRBD1 on 5 matching bases. Looked up from germline, CDR1 is SGHNT and CDR2 is YYREEE (reference sequence). The length of the CDR3 is 15 residues. V gave up 2 bases and J gave up 2 bases, with 11 bases separating them. CDR3 loop: CASSLSGLAGNTIYF. The DNA of the CDR3 is TGTGCCAGCAGCTTATCAGGGTTGGCTGGAAACACCATATATTTT.

The chain couples TRBV5-4 to TRBJ2-6; maybe TRBD1 (5 bases). V was pared by 0 bases and J by 2 bases, with 6 bases between. Per germline, CDR1 SGHNT and CDR2 YYREEE (reference sequence). This CDR3 has 15 residues. CDR3 nucleotide sequence: TGTGCCAGCAGCTTGGAGGGGACTGGGGCCAACGTCCTGACTTTC. Its protein is CASSLEGTGANVLTF.

This clone was recorded a few times. V gene TRBV15 combines with J gene TRBJ2-5; TRBD2 is a possible D gene (7 bases). CDR1 is LNHNV and CDR2 is YYDKDF in the germline V gene (reference sequence). The V end was cut by 0 bases, the J end by 5 bases, with 16 bases between. The CDR3 is 16 residues long. The CDR3 coding sequence is TGTGCCACCAGCAGAGATGTGCGGGGGCGCCAGGAGACCCAGTACTTC. Residues: CATSRDVRGRQETQYF.

The chain combines TRBV9 with TRBJ2-1, with a tentative D call TRBD2 (5 bases). This CDR3 is built from 14 residues. The germline V and J ends were trimmed by 4 bases and 6 bases, with 14 bases remaining between them. Germline CDR1 and CDR2: SGDLS and YYNGEE. CDR3 coding DNA: TGTGCCAGCAGCTCAAGCGGTTGGGGCAATGAGCAGTTCTTC. Amino acids: CASSSSGWGNEQFF.

The chain is built from TRBV5-4 and TRBJ2-5; 14 bases are shared with TRBD2. J gave up 4 bases and V 4 bases, and 3 bases lay outside the gene matches. The CDR3 has 15 amino acids. CDR1 and CDR2 from the germline V gene are SGHNT and YYREEE (reference sequence). Here the CDR3 DNA reads TGTGCCAGCAGCCTTGGACTAGCGGGGGGAGAGACCCAGTACTTC. It codes for CASSLGLAGGETQYF. Complete variable domain (other parts from reference TRBV5-4 and TRBJ2-5): ETGVTQSPTHLIKTRGQQVTLRCSSQSGHNTVSWYQQALGQGPQFIFQYYREEENGRGNFPPRFSGLQFPNYSSELNVNALELDDSALYLCASSLGLAGGETQYFGPGTRLLVL.